One sample yielded the 18 T cell receptor beta chains listed below, sequenced in a study of blood T cell repertoires in COVID-19. The method was immunoSEQ multiplex PCR; TCRdb's version includes in-frame clones alone and lacks a portion of them. The sample records approximately 250,000 clones, approximately 85% being singletons. The specimen sequenced was PBMCs or T cells enriched from blood (not recorded which). The receptors come from a woman aged 50 to 65 with acute COVID-19.

In this sample, this clone turned up once. This chain joins TRBV11-3 and TRBJ1-1, with unresolved D. Germline V CDR1 and CDR2: SGHNT, YENEEA. The germline V and J ends were trimmed by 3 bases and 1 base, with 6 bases remaining between them. This CDR3 is built from 13 residues. CDR3 in DNA: TGTGCCAGCAGCTTCCACAAGAACACTGAAGCTTTCTTT. Translating it yields CASSFHKNTEAFF.

CDR3 nucleotide sequence: TGTGCCAGCAGCTCCGGGACTGTTAACTATGGCTACACCTTC. Translated, it gives CASSSGTVNYGYTF. The V gene is TRBV27, the J gene TRBJ1-2; TRBD1 might be the D (5 bases). CDR1 MNHEY and CDR2 SMNVEV come from the germline V gene (reference sequence). V dropped 6 bases and J dropped 1 base, with 12 bases sitting between them. The CDR3 length is 14 residues.

This clone occurred once. This chain joins TRBV27 and TRBJ1-5, with 9 bases that match TRBD1. CDR3 length: 16 residues. Germline CDR1 is MNHEY and CDR2 is SMNVEV (reference sequence). The ends lost 5 bases at V and 5 bases at J; junction bases unmatched: 10. CDR3 DNA sequence: TGTGCCAGCAGTCAAGGGGGACAGGGCCCTTATCAGCCCCAGCATTTT. As protein: CASSQGGQGPYQPQHF.

This clone has a single count. The gene calls are TRBV6-6 and TRBJ1-2; 10 nucleotides line up with TRBD1. This CDR3 region has 18 residues. Germline assignment: CDR1 MNHNY and CDR2 SVGAGI (reference sequence). V trimming: 5 bases; J trimming: 3 bases; junction bases outside the gene matches: 15. CDR3 DNA sequence: TGTGCCAGCAGTCCCCAAAGGGGGACAGGGGATAATCACTATGGCTACACCTTC. Amino acids: CASSPQRGTGDNHYGYTF.

In DNA, the CDR3 is TGTGCCAGCAGCTTGGACGGTGACTCCTATAATTCACCCCTCCACTTT. This encodes CASSLDGDSYNSPLHF. The chain employs TRBV5-6 and TRBJ1-6; D is undetermined. Germline assignment: CDR1 SGHDT and CDR2 YYEEEE. The CDR3 runs to 16 residues. Trimming left V 0 bases short and J 0 bases short, with 7 bases between. The full variable domain, with the rest looked up from reference TRBV5-6 and TRBJ1-6, is DAGVTQSPTHLIKTRGQQVTLRCSPKSGHDTVSWYQQALGQGPQFIFQYYEEEERQRGNFPDRFSGHQFPNYSSELNVNALLLGDSALYLCASSLDGDSYNSPLHFGNGTRLTVT.

The J gene is TRBJ2-1, the V gene TRBV24-1, with 12 bases lining up with TRBD2. The CDR3 totals 15 residues. CDR1 KGHDR and CDR2 SFDVKD come from the germline V gene. J gave up 4 bases and V 3 bases, and 0 bases lay outside the gene matches. The CDR3 reads CATSDTSGGYNEQFF. CDR3 nucleotides: TGTGCCACCAGTGATACTAGCGGGGGGTACAATGAGCAGTTCTTC.

V gene TRBV30 combines with J gene TRBJ1-4; tentatively, D is TRBD1 (5 bases). V gave up 0 bases and J gave up 6 bases, with 11 bases separating them. There are 14 residues in the CDR3. Germline CDR1 is GTSNPN and CDR2 is SVGIG (reference sequence). The CDR3 spells CAWSVRQGDEKLFF. The CDR3 coding sequence is TGTGCCTGGAGTGTAAGGCAGGGTGATGAAAAACTGTTTTTT.

This chain connects TRBV7-2 to TRBJ2-1; 11 bases agree with TRBD2. The V gene end was trimmed by 4 bases and the J gene end by 4 bases; junction bases not matched to a gene: 6. The CDR3 is 16 amino acids. Germline V CDR1 and CDR2: SGHTA, FQGNSA. CDR3 loop: CASSSLAGGTYNEQFF. The CDR3 DNA sequence: TGTGCCAGCAGCTCATTAGCGGGGGGGACTTACAATGAGCAGTTCTTC.

This chain connects TRBV3-1 (or the pseudogene TRBV3-2) to TRBJ2-7; D is possibly TRBD1 (5 bases). CDR3 length: 15 amino acids. V shed 0 bases and J shed 2 bases, with 11 bases lying between them. CDR1 and CDR2 (germline): LGHDT, YNNKEL (reference sequence). CDR3: CASSQDIDRAYEQYF. Here the CDR3 DNA reads TGTGCCAGCAGCCAAGATATTGACAGAGCCTACGAGCAGTACTTC.

The CDR3 reads CASETYAGGGEQFF. Written as DNA, the CDR3 is TGTGCCAGCGAAACGTATGCAGGGGGTGGTGAGCAGTTCTTC. V and J are TRBV27 and TRBJ2-1, with 7 bases fitting TRBD1. This CDR3 spans 14 amino acids. Trimming at V came to 8 bases and at J to 9 bases, leaving 13 bases not matched to a gene. CDR1 is MNHEY, CDR2 SMNVEV, per germline (reference sequence).

The chain uses TRBV5-1 and TRBJ1-2; D is possibly TRBD1 (5 bases). The CDR3 length is 17 residues. Trimming took off 1 base at V and 2 bases at J, with 18 bases between the two ends. CDR1 is SGHRS, CDR2 YFSETQ, per germline. The CDR3 DNA reads as TGCGCCAGCAGCTTGACAGGCTGGGAAACCTCGAACTATGGCTACACCTTC. Amino acids: CASSLTGWETSNYGYTF.

The sample holds one count of this clone. The J gene is TRBJ1-1, the V gene TRBV4-3; D is unresolved. V was trimmed by 6 bases and J by 5 bases, leaving 13 bases between them. Germline V gene sequence: CDR1 LGHNA, CDR2 YSLEER. The length of the CDR3 is 13 residues. The chain's CDR3 is CASRQALWTEAFF. The CDR3 coding sequence is TGCGCCAGCAGGCAGGCTTTATGGACTGAAGCTTTCTTT.

This clone appeared once. The chain uses TRBV6-1 and TRBJ1-1, with D perhaps matching TRBD1 (5 bases). The CDR3 has 12 residues. The germline V gene has CDR1 MNHNS and CDR2 SASEGT. V lost 2 bases and J 8 bases, leaving 9 bases between the germline ends. CDR3 sequence (DNA): TGTGCCAGCAGTGAATTTTGGACAGAAGCTTTCTTT. Its translation: CASSEFWTEAFF.

The CDR3 sequence is CATRGFYGYTF. The DNA of the CDR3 is TGTGCCACCAGGGGCTTCTATGGCTACACCTTC. The chain couples TRBV4-2 to TRBJ1-2, with TRBD1 as a possible D gene (6 bases). CDR3 length equals 11 residues. Germline values: CDR1 LGHNA, CDR2 YNFKEQ. With 10 bases removed from V and 4 bases from J, the gap between germline ends came to 10 bases.

The CDR3 region is CASSDGGGHTQYF. Here the CDR3 DNA reads TGTGCCAGCAGTGACGGGGGGGGGCACACGCAGTATTTT. This rearrangement joins TRBV6-1 to TRBJ2-3; 8 positions agree with TRBD2. This CDR3 contains 13 residues. V lost 3 bases, J lost 9 bases, and 5 bases stayed unmatched. Germline V gene data show CDR1 as MNHNS and CDR2 as SASEGT.

This sequence joins TRBV10-3 and TRBJ1-6; 7 nucleotides agree with TRBD1. The J segment lost 7 bases and the V segment lost 4 bases, leaving 1 base of the junction unmatched. Per germline, CDR1 ENHRY and CDR2 SYGVKD. The CDR3 totals 13 residues. The CDR3 sequence: CAISVQGNSPLHF. The CDR3 DNA reads as TGTGCCATCAGTGTACAGGGGAATTCACCCCTCCACTTT.

To note about this clone: Different DNA sequences within this sample yield the same CDR3. This sequence joins TRBV6-5 and TRBJ1-5, with 7 bases that match TRBD1. Trimming at V came to 2 bases and at J to 2 bases, leaving 0 bases not matched to a gene. The CDR3 totals 14 residues. Germline V gene data show CDR1 as MNHEY and CDR2 as SVGAGI. The CDR3 loop is CASSYDRGNQPQHF. DNA of the CDR3: TGTGCCAGCAGTTACGACAGGGGCAATCAGCCCCAGCATTTT.

V and J are TRBV5-1 and TRBJ1-3, with 7 bases matching TRBD1. The CDR3 has 16 residues. Germline V gene data show CDR1 as SGHRS and CDR2 as YFSETQ. V dropped 3 bases and J dropped 3; count of bases not matched to a gene: 9. The CDR3, as DNA: TGCGCCAGCAGCTCTCCCGACAGGGTAGATGGAAACACCATATATTTT. It is translated as CASSSPDRVDGNTIYF. Looking up the rest from reference TRBV5-1 and TRBJ1-3 gives the full variable domain: KAGVTQTPRYLIKTRGQQVTLSCSPISGHRSVSWYQQTPGQGLQFLFEYFSETQRNKGNFPGRFSGRQFSNSRSEMNVSTLELGDSALYLCASSSPDRVDGNTIYFGEGSWLTVV.